The clone carrying this T cell receptor beta chain was seen many times. The data were taken from a study of early T cells in non-severe SARS-CoV-2 infection. Deletions cut 3 bases from V and 4 bases from J, with 10 bases between. The CDR3 runs 14 residues. One entry per CDR3 protein, called by TCRdb with MiXCR from the 5' RACE reads. The sample holds 86,000 or so distinct CDR3 sequences, 5.5% to 7.5% seen once. The gene calls are TRBV12-3 or TRBV12-4 and TRBJ2-1; D is tentatively TRBD1 or TRBD2 (5 bases each). Sample: whole blood. The sequence was collected from an adult who was a healthcare worker with PCR-confirmed SARS-CoV-2 infection or an uninfected control (not recorded which). CDR3 in amino acids: CASSFGTDYNEQFF. Here the CDR3 DNA reads TGTGCCAGCAGTTTCGGGACCGATTACAATGAGCAGTTCTTC.